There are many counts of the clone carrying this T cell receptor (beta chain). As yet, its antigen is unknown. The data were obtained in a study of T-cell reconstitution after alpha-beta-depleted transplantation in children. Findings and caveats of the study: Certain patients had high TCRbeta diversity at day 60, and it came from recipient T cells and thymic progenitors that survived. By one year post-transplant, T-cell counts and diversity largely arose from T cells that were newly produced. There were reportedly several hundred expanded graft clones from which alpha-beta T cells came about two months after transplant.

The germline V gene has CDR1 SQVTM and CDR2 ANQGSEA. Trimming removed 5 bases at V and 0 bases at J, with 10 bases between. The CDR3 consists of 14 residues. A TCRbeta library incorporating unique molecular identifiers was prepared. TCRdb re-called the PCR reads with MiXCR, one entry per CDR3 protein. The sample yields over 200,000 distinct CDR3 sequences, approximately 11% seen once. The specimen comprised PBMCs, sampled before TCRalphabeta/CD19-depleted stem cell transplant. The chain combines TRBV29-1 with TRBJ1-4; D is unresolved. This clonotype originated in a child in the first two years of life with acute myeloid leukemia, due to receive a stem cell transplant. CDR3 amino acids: CSVHTAPTNEKLFF. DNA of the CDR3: TGCAGCGTTCACACAGCACCAACTAATGAAAAACTGTTTTTT. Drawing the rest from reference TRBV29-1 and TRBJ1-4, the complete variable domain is SAVISQKPSRDICQRGTSLTIQCQVDSQVTMMFWYRQQPGQSLTLIATANQGSEATYESGFVIDKFPISRPNLTFSTLTVSNMSPEDSSIYLCSVHTAPTNEKLFFGSGTQLSVL.